A single sample is the source of the 26 T cell receptor beta chains below, sequenced in a study of post-analysis software for immune sequencing data. Study outcomes and limitations: Relative to controls, patients had 4 or 5 TRBV segments at higher frequency, with TRBV5-6, TRBV5-1 and TRBV20-1 among these.

No antigen is known for these receptors. Unique molecular identifiers were carried by the TCR beta cDNA libraries. TCRdb independently ran MiXCR on the PCR reads; one entry per CDR3 protein. The sample records about 620,000 distinct CDR3 sequences, roughly 46% being singletons. Source material: blood. Receptors were obtained from a girl aged 5-17 years with multiple sclerosis.

The rearrangement joins TRBV5-1 to TRBJ1-2; tentatively, D is TRBD1 (6 bases). With 0 bases removed from V and 5 bases from J, the gap between germline ends came to 14 bases. The CDR3 runs 15 residues. CDR1 is SGHRS, CDR2 YFSETQ, per germline. The CDR3 region is CASSLDVGGLYGYTF. DNA for the CDR3: TGCGCCAGCAGCTTGGACGTAGGGGGGTTATATGGCTACACCTTC.

The chain has TRBV4-1 and TRBJ2-3; D is possibly TRBD2 (5 bases). Germline V CDR1 and CDR2: MGHRA, YSYEKL. CDR3 length: 15 amino acids. The germline V and J ends were trimmed by 1 base and 5 bases, with 13 bases remaining between them. The CDR3 sequence is CASSQVRGVEDTQYF. The CDR3 nucleotides read TGCGCCAGCAGCCAAGTTCGGGGAGTGGAAGATACGCAGTATTTT.

This chain joins TRBV20-1 and TRBJ2-7; 14 bases align to TRBD2. Unmatched junction bases numbered 11, after V lost 2 bases and J lost 2 bases. CDR3 length: 18 amino acids. Germline V gives CDR1 DFQATT, CDR2 SNEGSKA (reference sequence). The CDR3 DNA sequence: TGCAGTGCTAGATCGCCGGGACTAGCGGGAGTATTGACCTACGAGCAGTACTTC. It translates to CSARSPGLAGVLTYEQYF.

This clonotype was seen only a few times. This chain links TRBV4-1 with TRBJ1-5, with 7 nucleotides matching TRBD1. Germline loops: CDR1 MGHRA, CDR2 YSYEKL. The CDR3 spans 15 residues. V shed 5 bases and J 1 base; nucleotides not matched to a gene: 5. The CDR3 region is CASSSQGWSNQPQHF. The CDR3 nucleotides read TGCGCCAGCAGCTCACAGGGGTGGAGCAATCAGCCCCAGCATTTT.

The CDR3 reads CASSLTPSSAEAFF. The CDR3 coding sequence is TGTGCCAGCAGCTTGACCCCCAGCTCCGCCGAAGCTTTCTTT. V usage is TRBV7-2 and J usage is TRBJ1-1, with no clear D. Germline CDR1 and CDR2: SGHTA and FQGNSA. V lost 3 bases to trimming and J lost 8 bases, with 16 bases between them. The CDR3 runs to 14 residues.

V is TRBV10-3 and J is TRBJ2-3; a possible D gene is TRBD1 (5 bases). This CDR3 contains 15 residues. The germline V gene has CDR1 ENHRY and CDR2 SYGVKD. The V gene lost 4 bases and the J gene lost 3 bases, with 14 bases spanning the gap. CDR3 residues: CAISGMMKGTDTQYF. CDR3 nucleotides: TGTGCCATCAGTGGAATGATGAAGGGGACAGATACGCAGTATTTT.

J is TRBJ1-2 and V is TRBV6-6, with 7 bases matching TRBD1. The CDR3 contains 14 residues. Per the germline V gene, CDR1 is MNHNY and CDR2 is SVGAGI (reference sequence). Trimming cost V 6 bases and J 13 bases; bases outside gene matches: 17. DNA for the CDR3: TGTGCCAGCAGCAACCGCAGGGGGGCCTCCGGAGGCACCTTC. Encoded protein: CASSNRRGASGGTF.

The rearrangement joins TRBV24-1 to TRBJ1-2, with D hard to call. Trimming pared 4 bases from V and 5 bases from J, leaving 7 bases between. The CDR3 has 12 amino acids. In germline, CDR1 is KGHDR, CDR2 SFDVKD. The CDR3: CATSDGLYGYTF. The DNA of the CDR3 is TGTGCCACCAGTGACGGGCTTTATGGCTACACCTTC.

The V gene is TRBV5-6, the J gene TRBJ1-2; possibly TRBD1 for D (5 bases). Trimming shortened V by 4 bases and J by 7 bases, and 17 bases separated the two germline ends. Looked up from germline, CDR1 is SGHDT and CDR2 is YYEEEE. The CDR3 runs to 14 residues. The CDR3 nucleotides are TGTGCCAGCAGCGTGGGGCACCGTCGGGGTGGCTACACCTTC. It yields the protein CASSVGHRRGGYTF.

The chain carries TRBV29-1 and TRBJ1-2; no reliable D call. Looked up from germline, CDR1 is SQVTM and CDR2 is ANQGSEA. V gave up 4 bases and J gave up 4 bases, with 13 bases separating them. The CDR3 loop spans 13 amino acids. CDR3 amino acids: CSVGTSAGYGYTF. CDR3 bases: TGCAGCGTTGGGACGTCGGCGGGCTATGGCTACACCTTC.

This clonotype has more than one count but fewer than ten. The rearrangement joins TRBV5-1 to TRBJ2-7; tentatively, D is TRBD2 (6 bases). Germline-derived CDR1 and CDR2 are SGHRS and YFSETQ. Between the trimmed V and J ends, which lost 2 bases and 2 bases, there was a span of 11 bases. This CDR3 spans 14 amino acids. The CDR3 spells CASSFTGDAYEQYF. The CDR3 DNA sequence: TGCGCCAGCAGCTTCACGGGGGATGCCTACGAGCAGTACTTC.

The genes are TRBV29-1 and TRBJ2-5, with a possible D match to TRBD2 (6 bases). Trimming stripped 4 bases from V and 9 bases from J, with 15 bases between. This CDR3 has 12 amino acids. The germline gives CDR1 SQVTM, CDR2 ANQGSEA. The CDR3 bases are TGCAGCGTTGTAGGCCCGGAGGGAGCCCAGTACTTC. Translated, it gives CSVVGPEGAQYF.

The chain has TRBV5-1 and TRBJ2-7; 8 bases are shared with TRBD1. J gave up 0 bases and V 6 bases, and 8 bases lay outside the gene matches. This CDR3 has 15 residues. Germline CDR1 and CDR2: SGHRS and YFSETQ. CDR3 region: CASTPLGTGSYEQYF. CDR3 coding DNA: TGCGCCAGCACCCCGCTTGGGACAGGCTCCTACGAGCAGTACTTC.

CDR3: CASSLVASGGQETQYF. The CDR3, as DNA: TGTGCCAGCAGCTTAGTGGCTAGCGGGGGCCAAGAGACCCAGTACTTC. V and J are TRBV7-9 and TRBJ2-5, with TRBD2 matching over 10 bases. V trimming: 1 base; J trimming: 1 base; junction bases outside the gene matches: 3. This CDR3 is built from 16 residues. Germline V lookup: CDR1 SEHNR, CDR2 FQNEAQ (reference sequence). The full variable domain, with the rest looked up from reference TRBV7-9 and TRBJ2-5, is DTGVSQNPRHKITKRGQNVTFRCDPISEHNRLYWYRQTLGQGPEFLTYFQNEAQLEKSRLLSDRFSAERPKGSFSTLEIQRTEQGDSAMYLCASSLVASGGQETQYFGPGTRLLVL.

This clonotype showed up just a few times. CDR3 sequence (DNA): TGTGCCAGCACCGAACTGGGGACCTACGAGCAGTACTTC. Translated: CASTELGTYEQYF. This rearrangement joins TRBV6-5 to TRBJ2-7, with no clear D. Germline lookup yields CDR1 MNHEY and CDR2 SVGAGI. The ends were cut back, 7 bases at V and 2 bases at J, with 12 bases in the middle. This CDR3 has 13 residues.

This clonotype was counted between two and nine times. The chain employs TRBV2 and TRBJ2-5, with D perhaps matching TRBD2 (5 bases). Between the trimmed V and J ends, which lost 5 bases and 5 bases, there was a span of 12 bases. This CDR3 spans 13 amino acids. The V gene's germline CDR1 is SNHLY and CDR2 FYNNEI. The CDR3 nucleotides are TGTGCCAGCAGTAGGAACTCGGGGGAGACCCAGTACTTC. This encodes CASSRNSGETQYF.

V and J are TRBV6-2 or TRBV6-3 and TRBJ2-5; TRBD2 matches 11 bases. Losses at the gene ends were 3 bases for V and 6 bases for J; bases not matched to a gene: 18. The CDR3 is made up of 19 amino acids. Germline values: CDR1 MNHEY, CDR2 SVGEGT. The CDR3 nucleotides read TGTGCCAGCAGTTATGAAGTCGGACTAGCGGGCCCGAAGGTAAAGACCCAGTACTTC. Translated: CASSYEVGLAGPKVKTQYF.

The chain employs TRBV4-2 and TRBJ2-1, with 13 bases aligning to TRBD2. The CDR3 runs to 15 residues. From germline, CDR1 is LGHNA and CDR2 YNFKEQ. Trimming at V came to 0 bases and at J to 8 bases, leaving 1 base not matched to a gene. CDR3 region: CASSQEGLAGDEQFF. The CDR3 bases are TGTGCCAGCAGCCAAGAAGGACTAGCGGGAGATGAGCAGTTCTTC.

The chain uses TRBV7-2 and TRBJ2-7; 16 bases are a match to TRBD2. From germline, CDR1 is SGHTA and CDR2 FQGNSA. CDR3 length: 16 amino acids. Trimming took 4 bases from V and 3 from J; bases not matched to a gene: 3. The CDR3 coding sequence is TGTGCCAGCAGCTCGGGACTAGCGGGAGGGATCTACGAGCAGTACTTC. Encoded protein: CASSSGLAGGIYEQYF.

The chain combines TRBV12-3 or TRBV12-4 with TRBJ1-5; TRBD1 might be the D (5 bases). V dropped 7 bases and J dropped 8 bases, with 12 bases sitting between them. The CDR3 runs 12 residues. CDR3 nucleotides: TGTGCCAGCACCTTAATGGGGGAGCCCCAGCATTTT. It translates to CASTLMGEPQHF.

The chain carries TRBV11-3 and TRBJ2-1; D is perhaps TRBD1 (5 bases). Per the germline V gene, CDR1 is SGHNT and CDR2 is YENEEA. V was pared by 4 bases and J by 5 bases, with 21 bases between. The CDR3 extends over 17 amino acids. In DNA, the CDR3 is TGTGCCAGCAGCTCCCCGGTAGGGGCCACATGGGACAATGAGCAGTTCTTC. Protein: CASSSPVGATWDNEQFF.

This clonotype was seen repeatedly, ten times or more. The chain employs TRBV2 and TRBJ2-1, with TRBD2 identical over 13 bases. Unmatched junction bases numbered 6, after V lost 6 bases and J lost 10 bases. The CDR3 length is 14 residues. In germline, CDR1 is SNHLY, CDR2 FYNNEI. CDR3 residues: CASRGLAGVGEQFF. In DNA form, the CDR3 reads TGTGCCAGCAGAGGACTAGCGGGGGTTGGGGAGCAGTTCTTC. Together with reference TRBV2 and TRBJ2-1, the CDR3 gives the full variable domain: EPEVTQTPSHQVTQMGQEVILRCVPISNHLYFYWYRQILGQKVEFLVSFYNNEISEKSEIFDDQFSVERPDGSNFTLKIRSTKLEDSAMYFCASRGLAGVGEQFFGPGTRLTVL.

This clonotype was counted a few times. The V call is TRBV4-1, the J call TRBJ2-7; the match to TRBD1 covers 10 bases. V shed 5 bases, J shed 4 bases, and the junction held 8 bases outside the gene matches. CDR1 is MGHRA, CDR2 YSYEKL, per germline. This CDR3 has 15 amino acids. The DNA for the CDR3 is TGCGCCAGCAGCTTGTCGCGGACAGGGGGGTACGAGCAGTACTTC. It specifies CASSLSRTGGYEQYF.

This rearrangement joins TRBV4-1 to TRBJ2-1, with 8 bases fitting TRBD2. Germline values: CDR1 MGHRA, CDR2 YSYEKL. The CDR3 covers 14 residues. The J segment lost 6 bases and the V segment lost 3 bases, leaving 4 bases of the junction unmatched. The CDR3 is CASSQPGTSNEQFF. As DNA, the CDR3 is TGCGCCAGCAGCCAGCCCGGGACTAGCAATGAGCAGTTCTTC.

V is TRBV7-6 and J is TRBJ1-6, with 8 bases that match TRBD1. The CDR3 contains 16 residues. Germline V lookup: CDR1 SGHVS, CDR2 FNYEAQ. V lost 4 bases, J lost 6 bases, and 8 bases stayed unmatched. CDR3 amino acids: CASSSGQAFSNSPLHF. DNA for the CDR3: TGTGCCAGCAGCTCGGGACAGGCTTTTTCTAATTCACCCCTCCACTTT.

This clonotype appeared a few times. The V and J genes are TRBV6-5 and TRBJ2-1; 8 bases are shared with TRBD1. Germline loops: CDR1 MNHEY, CDR2 SVGAGI. V dropped 6 bases and J dropped 4; count of bases not matched to a gene: 2. This CDR3 region has 13 residues. Here the CDR3 reads CASRRQGYNEQFF. The CDR3 DNA sequence: TGTGCCAGCAGGCGACAGGGGTACAATGAGCAGTTCTTC.